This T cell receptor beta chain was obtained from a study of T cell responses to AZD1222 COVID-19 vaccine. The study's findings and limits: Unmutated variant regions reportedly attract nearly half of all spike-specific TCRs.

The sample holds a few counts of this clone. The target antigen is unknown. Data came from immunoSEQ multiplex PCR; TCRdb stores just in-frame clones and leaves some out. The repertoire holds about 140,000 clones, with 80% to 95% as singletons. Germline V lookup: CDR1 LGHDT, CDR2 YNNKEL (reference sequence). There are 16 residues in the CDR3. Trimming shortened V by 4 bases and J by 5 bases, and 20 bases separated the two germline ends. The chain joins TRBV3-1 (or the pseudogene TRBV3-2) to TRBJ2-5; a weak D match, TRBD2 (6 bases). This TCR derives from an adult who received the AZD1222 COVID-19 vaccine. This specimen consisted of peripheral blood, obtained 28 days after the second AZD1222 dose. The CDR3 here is CASSRAVAVVGETQYF. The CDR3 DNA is TGTGCCAGCAGCCGGGCGGTAGCGGTTGTGGGGGAGACCCAGTACTTC.